This T cell receptor (beta chain) was observed in a study of regulatory T cells in long-lasting Graves disease. There are many counts of this clonotype. Construction of TCR beta libraries relied on iRepertoire HTBI primers and on Arm-PCR targeting CDR3 regions. A single record per CDR3 protein comes from TCRdb applying MiXCR to the multiplex PCR reads. The sample contains just over 600,000 distinct CDR3 sequences, less than 20% of which appear only once. V was pared by 6 bases and J by 1 base, with 12 bases between. CDR3 length: 14 amino acids. The time point is: newly diagnosed GD, antithyroid drugs for less than 3 months. RNA isolated from PBMCs was used to make the TCR library. This sample was shared with a second study, whose subject was T cells in Graves' hyperthyroidism and ophthalmopathy.

The V and J genes are TRBV12-3 or TRBV12-4 and TRBJ1-1; possible D gene TRBD1, 6 bases. The TCR comes from a woman aged 30 to 39 with Graves disease. Sequencing used peripheral blood mononuclear cells (PBMCs), obtained at new diagnosis, from a patient treated with antithyroid drugs. This chain's CDR3 is CASSVQGPNTEAFF. In DNA, the CDR3 is TGTGCCAGCAGCGTACAGGGACCGAACACTGAAGCTTTCTTT.